The rows below give T cell receptor beta chains drawn from one sample of a study of early T cells in non-severe SARS-CoV-2 infection. TCRdb ran MiXCR on the 5' RACE reads and lists one entry per CDR3 protein. The data show over 95,000 distinct CDR3 sequences, around a sixth seen once. Sample: whole blood. Receptors were obtained from an adult who was a healthcare worker with PCR-confirmed SARS-CoV-2 infection or an uninfected control (not recorded which). CDR3s include the opening cysteine and the closing phenylalanine or tryptophan. D genes are given only for firm matches. Not all rows give a size; the values are once, few, many and, for expanded clones, a class.

J,D,V,size,CDR3,DNA
TRBJ1-2,.,TRBV7-2,.,CASSSGGGLYGYTF,TGTGCCAGCAGCTCCGGAGGAGGACTCTATGGCTACACCTTC
TRBJ1-1,.,TRBV30,.,CAWTGVSNTEAFF,TGTGCCTGGACAGGGGTTTCGAACACTGAAGCTTTCTTT
TRBJ2-5,TRBD1,TRBV11-2,few,CASSVNRGSTKTQYF,TGTGCCAGCAGTGTTAACAGGGGGTCCACAAAGACCCAGTACTTC
TRBJ2-2,TRBD2,TRBV6-2/TRBV6-3,many,CASSWMSLASGFSGELFF,TGTGCCAGCAGTTGGATGTCGCTCGCTAGCGGCTTTTCCGGGGAGCTGTTTTTT
TRBJ2-5,.,TRBV27,few,CASSQDLQETQYF,TGTGCCAGCAGTCAGGACCTCCAAGAGACCCAGTACTTC
TRBJ1-2,.,TRBV29-1,.,CSVLDTNYGYTF,TGCAGCGTCCTGGATACTAACTATGGCTACACCTTC
TRBJ2-3,.,TRBV5-1,few,CASSLEWRDTQYF,TGCGCCAGCAGCTTGGAGTGGCGCGATACGCAGTATTTT
TRBJ2-1,.,TRBV5-4,few,CASSMGRKTLDNEQFF,TGTGCCAGCAGCATGGGACGGAAAACCCTAGACAATGAGCAGTTCTTC
TRBJ1-1,.,TRBV7-9,.,CASSPVVGDTEAFF,TGTGCCAGCAGCCCCGTGGTCGGAGACACTGAAGCTTTCTTT
TRBJ2-6,.,TRBV28,.,CASSRSGANVLTF,TGTGCCAGCAGCAGATCCGGGGCCAACGTCCTGACTTTC
TRBJ2-1,.,TRBV7-2,.,CASRFTLLHEQFF,TGTGCCAGCAGGTTCACGCTCCTCCATGAGCAGTTCTTC
TRBJ1-4,.,TRBV29-1,.,CSVGRGNEKLFF,TGCAGCGTGGGTAGGGGTAATGAAAAACTGTTTTTT
TRBJ1-2,TRBD1,TRBV29-1,.,CSVAGQGPHYGYTF,TGCAGCGTTGCTGGACAGGGACCTCACTATGGCTACACCTTC
TRBJ2-1,.,TRBV3-1,many,CASSQVGNEQFF,TGTGCCAGCAGCCAAGTGGGGAATGAGCAGTTCTTC
TRBJ2-3,.,TRBV7-9,.,CASSSWGLDGTDTQYF,TGTGCCAGCAGCTCCTGGGGTCTCGACGGCACAGATACGCAGTATTTT
TRBJ2-3,.,TRBV6-1,many,CASSGGEADTQYF,TGTGCCAGCAGTGGGGGGGAAGCAGATACGCAGTATTTT
TRBJ1-1,TRBD1,TRBV27,.,CASSPPGDRGLTTLNTEAFF,TGTGCCAGCAGTCCACCCGGGGACAGAGGCCTGACTACGCTGAACACTGAAGCTTTCTTT
TRBJ2-2,.,TRBV27,.,CASSLFGRSLRTGELFF,TGTGCCAGCAGTTTATTTGGGCGGTCTCTTCGCACCGGGGAGCTGTTTTTT
TRBJ2-3,TRBD2,TRBV6-5,few,CASRPSGRGDTQYF,TGTGCCAGCAGACCTAGCGGGAGGGGAGATACGCAGTATTTT
TRBJ1-1,.,TRBV6-2/TRBV6-3,few,CASRPETWRDTEAFF,TGTGCCAGCAGACCCGAGACTTGGCGGGACACTGAAGCTTTCTTT
TRBJ1-1,.,TRBV27,many,CASSLLGENTEAFF,TGTGCCAGCAGTTTATTAGGGGAGAACACTGAAGCTTTCTTT
TRBJ1-3,.,TRBV29-1,few,CSVEIRGNTIYF,TGCAGCGTTGAAATCAGGGGTAACACCATATATTTT
TRBJ2-7,.,TRBV7-2,.,CASSSTTDGYEQYF,TGTGCCAGCAGCTCTACCACGGATGGCTACGAGCAGTACTTC
TRBJ1-5,.,TRBV12-5,many,CASSGAPNQPQHF,TGTGCTAGCTCGGGGGCACCCAATCAGCCCCAGCATTTT
TRBJ2-1,.,TRBV11-2,few,CASSLILAKSSYNEQFF,TGTGCCAGCAGCTTGATTCTAGCAAAGAGCTCCTACAATGAGCAGTTCTTC
TRBJ2-1,.,TRBV19,few,CASSRFYSYNEQFF,TGTGCCAGTAGTCGTTTCTACTCCTACAATGAGCAGTTCTTC
TRBJ2-3,.,TRBV20-1,few,CSARPSTRGSADTQYF,TGCAGTGCACGGCCATCGACCCGGGGGTCGGCAGATACGCAGTATTTT
TRBJ2-2,.,TRBV7-9,few,CASRGRSLGVGELFF,TGTGCCAGCAGGGGAAGGAGTTTGGGAGTCGGGGAGCTGTTTTTT
TRBJ2-2,.,TRBV29-1,.,CSAVLRGVAPGELFF,TGCAGCGCCGTTCTCAGGGGAGTTGCGCCCGGGGAGCTGTTTTTT
TRBJ2-7,.,TRBV20-1,.,CSAIRTVGEQYF,TGCAGTGCTATCCGTACGGTGGGAGAGCAGTACTTC
TRBJ2-1,.,TRBV28,many,CASSLGTVYNEQFF,TGTGCCAGCAGTTTAGGGACGGTCTACAATGAGCAGTTCTTC
TRBJ2-2,.,TRBV2,.,CASSEALYRLTGSTRELFF,TGTGCCAGCAGTGAAGCGCTCTATAGATTAACAGGGAGCACCCGGGAGCTGTTTTTT
TRBJ2-1,.,TRBV19,.,CASSIGDLAYNEQFF,TGTGCCAGTAGTATAGGGGACTTAGCGTACAATGAGCAGTTCTTC
TRBJ2-7,TRBD1,TRBV7-2,few,CASSLLGQGPYEQYF,TGTGCCAGCAGCTTACTTGGACAGGGGCCCTACGAGCAGTACTTC
TRBJ2-3,TRBD2,TRBV7-8,many,CASSSTAASGSNTDTQYF,TGTGCCAGCAGCTCAACCGCCGCTAGCGGGAGTAACACAGATACGCAGTATTTT
TRBJ1-1,.,TRBV7-2,.,CASSLVAGTNTEAFF,TGTGCCAGCAGCTTGGTTGCCGGGACGAACACTGAAGCTTTCTTT
TRBJ1-2,.,TRBV5-5,.,CASSLAKIGLDGYTF,TGTGCCAGCAGCTTGGCCAAGATAGGCCTGGATGGCTACACCTTC
TRBJ1-3,TRBD1,TRBV30,.,CAWSVPGTVPTSGNTIYF,TGTGCCTGGAGTGTACCCGGGACAGTTCCTACCTCTGGAAACACCATATATTTT
TRBJ2-3,.,TRBV6-2/TRBV6-3,few,CASSTEYF,TGTGCCAGCAGTACGGAGTATTTT
TRBJ1-2,.,TRBV5-4,.,CASRLSPENYGYTF,TGTGCCAGCAGATTGTCGCCAGAGAACTATGGCTACACCTTC
TRBJ2-1,.,TRBV2,.,CASSEVRAGEQFF,TGTGCCAGCAGTGAAGTAAGGGCCGGTGAGCAGTTCTTC
TRBJ2-2,.,TRBV6-5,few,CASSYGGPTGELFF,TGTGCCAGCAGTTACGGGGGGCCCACCGGGGAGCTGTTTTTT
TRBJ2-7,TRBD2,TRBV9,few,CASSVATTSVSYEQYF,TGTGCCAGCAGCGTAGCTACGACTAGCGTCTCCTACGAGCAGTACTTC